The clone carrying this T cell receptor beta chain was observed a few times. Its antigen is not known. This sample stems from a study of blood T cells in healthy people across ages. Whenever a sample was processed, at least 6.5 million PBMCs were isolated. Samples each had at least 5 micrograms of total RNA extracted. The CDR3 loop spans 17 amino acids. Trimming took 5 bases from V and 0 from J, leaving 17 bases between them. Looked up from germline, CDR1 is MNHEY and CDR2 is SVGEGT. Study-level findings and limits: Long-lived donors had more naive CD4+ cells and higher diversity than aged donors. Total diversity from one million sequenced T cells was likely underestimated.

For the second PCR, which ran for roughly 6 to 11 cycles, a sample-barcoded 5' primer and a J-beta primer mix were used. TCRdb ran MiXCR on the 5' RACE reads and lists one entry per CDR3 protein. The repertoire includes about 1.1 million distinct CDR3 sequences, 35% to 40% of them detected once, and about 12% sits in the top ten. The J gene is TRBJ1-5, the V gene TRBV6-2 or TRBV6-3; a weak D match, TRBD1 (6 bases). This sequence was found in a man between 18 and 35 years old in good health. The sample taken for sequencing was blood. The CDR3 DNA reads TGTGCCAGCAGTCACAGGCAGGGGACTTATAGCAATCAGCCCCAGCATTTT. This codes for CASSHRQGTYSNQPQHF.